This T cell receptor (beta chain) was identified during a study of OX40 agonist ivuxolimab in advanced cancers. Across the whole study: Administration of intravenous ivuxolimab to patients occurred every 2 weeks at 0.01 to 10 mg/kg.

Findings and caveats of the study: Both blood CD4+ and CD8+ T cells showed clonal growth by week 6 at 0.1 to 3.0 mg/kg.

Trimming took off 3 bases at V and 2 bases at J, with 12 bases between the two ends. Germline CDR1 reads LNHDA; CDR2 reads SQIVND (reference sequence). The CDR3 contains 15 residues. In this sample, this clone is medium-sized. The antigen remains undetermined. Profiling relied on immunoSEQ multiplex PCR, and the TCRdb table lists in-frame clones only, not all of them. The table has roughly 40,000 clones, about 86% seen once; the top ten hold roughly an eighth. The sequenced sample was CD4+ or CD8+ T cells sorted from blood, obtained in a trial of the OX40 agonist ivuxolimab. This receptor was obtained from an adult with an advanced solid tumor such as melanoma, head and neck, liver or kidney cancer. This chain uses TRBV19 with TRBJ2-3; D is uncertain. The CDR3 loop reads CASSMGLAITDTQYF. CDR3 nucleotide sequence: TGTGCCAGTAGTATGGGCTTGGCTATCACAGATACGCAGTATTTT.